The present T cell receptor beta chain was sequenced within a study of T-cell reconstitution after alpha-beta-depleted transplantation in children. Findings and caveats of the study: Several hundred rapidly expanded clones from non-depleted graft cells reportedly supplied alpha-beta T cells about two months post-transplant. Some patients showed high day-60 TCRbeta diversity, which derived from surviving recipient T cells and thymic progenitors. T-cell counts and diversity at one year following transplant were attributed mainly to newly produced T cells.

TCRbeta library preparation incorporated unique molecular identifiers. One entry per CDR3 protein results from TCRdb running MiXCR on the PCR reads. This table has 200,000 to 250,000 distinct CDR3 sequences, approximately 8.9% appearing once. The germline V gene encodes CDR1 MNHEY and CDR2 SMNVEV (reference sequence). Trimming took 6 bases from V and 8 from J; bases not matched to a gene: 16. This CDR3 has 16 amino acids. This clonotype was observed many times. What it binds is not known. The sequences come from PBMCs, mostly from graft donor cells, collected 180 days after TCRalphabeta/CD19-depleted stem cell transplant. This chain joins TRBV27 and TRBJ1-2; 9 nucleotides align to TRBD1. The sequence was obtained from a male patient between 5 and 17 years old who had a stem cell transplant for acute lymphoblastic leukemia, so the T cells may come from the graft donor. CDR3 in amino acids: CASRLAGTGRREGYTF. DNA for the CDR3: TGTGCCAGCAGGCTCGCCGGGACAGGGAGGAGGGAAGGCTACACCTTC.